What follows are 27 T cell receptor beta chains derived from one specimen sequenced in a study of type 1 and type 2 diabetes patients. The PCR template was genomic DNA. The TCR beta CDR3 region was amplified using 30 forward and 13 reverse primers. From the multiplex PCR reads, TCRdb called clonotypes with MiXCR, one entry per CDR3 protein. The table records about 250,000 distinct CDR3 sequences, roughly 44% of them present only once. Sample: peripheral blood mononuclear cells (PBMCs). These receptor sequences come from a man aged 18 to 35 with type 2 diabetes.

This clonotype has only a few counts. The V gene is TRBV19, the J gene TRBJ2-7; D remains unclear. Between the trimmed V and J ends, which lost 6 bases and 3 bases, there was a span of 12 bases. This CDR3 is built from 13 residues. CDR1 is LNHDA and CDR2 is SQIVND in the germline V gene (reference sequence). CDR3 sequence: CASSMTLNYEQYF. CDR3 nucleotide sequence: TGTGCCAGTAGCATGACACTCAACTACGAGCAGTACTTC.

The chain employs TRBV7-6 and TRBJ1-2; D is possibly TRBD1 (5 bases). CDR3 length equals 14 residues. CDR1 is SGHVS, CDR2 FNYEAQ, per germline. Trimming took 1 base from V and 3 from J, leaving 9 bases between them. CDR3 loop: CASSLGTGYYGYTF. DNA for the CDR3: TGTGCCAGCAGCTTAGGCACAGGCTACTATGGCTACACCTTC.

This clonotype was seen more than once but under ten times. This chain links TRBV2 with TRBJ2-2; 7 bases match TRBD1. Trimming removed 9 bases from V and 2 bases from J; junction bases left unmatched: 6. Germline V gene data show CDR1 as SNHLY and CDR2 as FYNNEI. This CDR3 has 14 residues. CDR3: CASSRDRNTGELFF. For the CDR3, the DNA is TGTGCCAGTTCTCGGGACAGAAACACCGGGGAGCTGTTTTTT.

This clonotype came up a few times. The chain combines TRBV7-8 with TRBJ2-5; no definite D call. Looked up from germline, CDR1 is SGHVS and CDR2 is FQNEAQ. The V gene lost 6 bases and the J gene lost 5 bases, with 16 bases spanning the gap. The CDR3 has 14 residues. The CDR3 region has the DNA TGTGCCAGCAGTTTGATTTGGGGTTCGGAGACCCAGTACTTC. Translated: CASSLIWGSETQYF.

The rearrangement links TRBV7-3 to TRBJ1-1, with D uncertain. The germline gives CDR1 SGHTA, CDR2 FQGTGA. The CDR3 extends over 16 amino acids. V was pared by 2 bases and J by 0 bases, with 13 bases between. CDR3 protein: CASSLDGVGMNTEAFF. The CDR3 coding sequence is TGTGCCAGCAGCTTAGATGGGGTTGGTATGAACACTGAAGCTTTCTTT.

CDR3 sequence: CASSMEREGPYNEQFF. In DNA, the CDR3 is TGTGCCAGTAGTATGGAGCGGGAGGGCCCCTACAATGAGCAGTTCTTC. V and J are TRBV19 and TRBJ2-1; 10 bases line up with TRBD2. After removal of 3 bases from V and 2 bases from J, the junction contained 4 bases not matched to a gene. Germline V CDR1 and CDR2: LNHDA, SQIVND (reference sequence). The CDR3 consists of 16 residues. Full variable domain (outside the CDR3, taken from reference TRBV19 and TRBJ2-1): DGGITQSPKYLFRKEGQNVTLSCEQNLNHDAMYWYRQDPGQGLRLIYYSQIVNDFQKGDIAEGYSVSREKKESFPLTVTSAQKNPTAFYLCASSMEREGPYNEQFFGPGTRLTVL.

This clonotype was counted once. At one end, the junction sequence differs from germline, possibly due to a read error. V and J are TRBV20-1 and TRBJ2-7; 7 bases match TRBD2. The CDR3 runs to 13 residues. In germline, CDR1 is DFQATT, CDR2 SNEGSKA (reference sequence). CDR3 protein: CSAPPGGKSGCTF. CDR3 DNA: TGCAGTGCTCCGCCGGGGGGAAAGTCAGGCTGCACCTTC.

In its sample, this clonotype was seen a few times. The V gene is TRBV15, the J gene TRBJ2-1; 8 bases line up with TRBD2. Germline CDR1 LNHNV, CDR2 YYDKDF (reference sequence). The CDR3 runs to 17 residues. The ends lost 2 bases at V and 0 bases at J; junction bases unmatched: 6. CDR3 residues: CATSRLAGTSSYNEQFF. For the CDR3, the DNA is TGTGCCACCAGCAGACTCGCCGGGACTAGCTCCTACAATGAGCAGTTCTTC.

This clonotype occurred a few times. DNA of the CDR3: TGTGCCAGCAGCCAGGGGACGATCAATGAGCAGTTCTTC. This translates into CASSQGTINEQFF. The genes are TRBV7-3 and TRBJ2-1, with D possibly TRBD1 on 6 matching bases. There are 13 residues in the CDR3. V lost 5 bases and J 6 bases, leaving 11 bases between the germline ends. CDR1 and CDR2 (germline): SGHTA, FQGTGA.

The gene calls are TRBV6-1 and TRBJ2-7; TRBD1 aligns across 10 bases. This CDR3 has 15 amino acids. V shed 5 bases, J shed 2 bases, and the junction held 6 bases outside the gene matches. Germline values: CDR1 MNHNS, CDR2 SASEGT. CDR3 residues: CASSYRGQGTYEQYF. The CDR3 nucleotides are TGTGCCAGCAGTTACAGGGGACAGGGGACCTACGAGCAGTACTTC.

This rearrangement joins TRBV27 to TRBJ2-2; perhaps TRBD2 as D (5 bases). CDR3 length: 15 amino acids. Germline CDR1 reads MNHEY; CDR2 reads SMNVEV (reference sequence). V lost 7 bases, J lost 0 bases, and 12 bases lay in between. CDR3 region: CASTAWGANTGELFF. Here the CDR3 DNA reads TGTGCCAGCACCGCGTGGGGAGCGAACACCGGGGAGCTGTTTTTT.

The chain links TRBV2 to TRBJ2-2; tentative D call: TRBD1 (6 bases). This CDR3 comprises 16 residues. Trimming stripped 0 bases from V and 4 bases from J, with 12 bases between. Germline V lookup: CDR1 SNHLY, CDR2 FYNNEI. The CDR3 DNA sequence: TGTGCCAGCAGTGAAGCGGGCAGGGGTAGCACCGGGGAGCTGTTTTTT. This gives the protein CASSEAGRGSTGELFF. Together with reference TRBV2 and TRBJ2-2, the CDR3 gives the full variable domain: EPEVTQTPSHQVTQMGQEVILRCVPISNHLYFYWYRQILGQKVEFLVSFYNNEISEKSEIFDDQFSVERPDGSNFTLKIRSTKLEDSAMYFCASSEAGRGSTGELFFGEGSRLTVL.

V is TRBV30 and J is TRBJ1-6; the D is unclear. The CDR3 is 13 amino acids. CDR1 and CDR2 (germline): GTSNPN, SVGIG (reference sequence). Trimming took off 5 bases at V and 5 bases at J, with 10 bases between the two ends. CDR3 sequence: CAWGGIDNSPLHF. The CDR3 coding sequence is TGTGCCTGGGGCGGGATTGATAATTCACCCCTCCACTTT.

The chain combines TRBV4-1 with TRBJ1-1, with 7 nucleotides matching TRBD1. J lost 5 bases, V lost 4 bases, and 10 bases had no gene match. Germline V gives CDR1 MGHRA, CDR2 YSYEKL. This CDR3 spans 15 amino acids. The CDR3 DNA is TGCGCCAGCAGCCGACCGGGACAGTCTTTTACTGAAGCTTTCTTT. This translates into CASSRPGQSFTEAFF.

V gene TRBV7-2 combines with J gene TRBJ2-7, with D uncertain. Germline loops: CDR1 SGHTA, CDR2 FQGNSA. The CDR3 has 13 amino acids. Trimming took off 0 bases at V and 5 bases at J, with 8 bases between the two ends. The CDR3 region has the DNA TGTGCCAGCAGCTTAGCCCAGGCCGACGAGCAGTACTTC. Its translation: CASSLAQADEQYF.

This clonotype has a handful of counts. The conserved closing phenylalanine or tryptophan is absent in this CDR3, likely reflecting a read error. It is unclear where the CDR3 begins or ends on the DNA, so no DNA is shown, and the CDR3 is as TCRdb lists it. The V call is TRBV7-4, the J call TRBJ2-7; the DNA was not compared with TRBD2, the D call given in the table. The CDR3 is 9 amino acids in total, end residues counted. CDR1 is SGHVT and CDR2 is SQSDAQ in the germline V gene. CDR3 amino acids: CASSHPLGR.

The chain carries TRBV27 and TRBJ2-7; TRBD1 matches 10 bases. CDR1 and CDR2 (germline): MNHEY, SMNVEV (reference sequence). The V gene end was trimmed by 3 bases and the J gene end by 1 base; junction bases not matched to a gene: 9. CDR3 length: 17 residues. The DNA of the CDR3 is TGTGCCAGCAGTTTCCCCGGGACAGGGGCTGAATCCTACGAGCAGTACTTC. Protein: CASSFPGTGAESYEQYF.

The rearrangement joins TRBV12-3 or TRBV12-4 to TRBJ1-2; D is unresolved. V lost 5 bases, J lost 3 bases, and 10 bases lay in between. The CDR3 consists of 13 residues. The CDR3 DNA is TGTGCCAGCAGTATCACCCCCGACTATGGCTACACCTTC. Translating gives CASSITPDYGYTF.

Many counts were recorded for this clonotype. The gene calls are TRBV19 and TRBJ2-2; TRBD2 aligns across 10 bases. V dropped 5 bases and J dropped 0; count of bases not matched to a gene: 6. In germline, CDR1 is LNHDA, CDR2 SQIVND (reference sequence). This CDR3 is 17 amino acids long. CDR3 coding DNA: TGTGCCAGTAGTGGGACTAGCGTGAAAGCGAACACCGGGGAGCTGTTTTTT. Its translation is CASSGTSVKANTGELFF.

This chain links TRBV29-1 with TRBJ2-5; D is unclear. This CDR3 comprises 14 residues. Trimming removed 1 base at V and 5 bases at J, with 14 bases between. Per germline, CDR1 SQVTM and CDR2 ANQGSEA. CDR3 protein: CSVEALDRGETQYF. DNA of the CDR3: TGCAGCGTTGAAGCGTTGGACCGCGGTGAGACCCAGTACTTC. The variable domain in full, completed from reference TRBV29-1 and TRBJ2-5, reads SAVISQKPSRDICQRGTSLTIQCQVDSQVTMMFWYRQQPGQSLTLIATANQGSEATYESGFVIDKFPISRPNLTFSTLTVSNMSPEDSSIYLCSVEALDRGETQYFGPGTRLLVL.

In the case of this clonotype: The CDR3 does not end in the conserved phenylalanine or tryptophan, so this is likely a read error. The rearrangement joins TRBV28 to TRBJ1-1; D uncertain. V dropped 8 bases and J dropped 0 bases, with 13 bases sitting between them. Germline V gene data show CDR1 as MDHEN and CDR2 as SYDVKM. This CDR3 region has 14 residues. CDR3: CASRISQMNTEAFL. CDR3 nucleotides: TGTGCCAGCCGAATATCCCAGATGAACACTGAAGCTTTCCTT.

V gene TRBV7-2 combines with J gene TRBJ2-1; D may be TRBD2 (5 bases). The germline V and J ends were trimmed by 6 bases and 5 bases, with 20 bases remaining between them. Per germline, CDR1 SGHTA and CDR2 FQGNSA. The CDR3 covers 16 residues. The CDR3 protein is CASSVDERLSNNEQFF. The CDR3 bases are TGTGCCAGCAGTGTGGACGAGCGACTATCTAACAATGAGCAGTTCTTC. The entire variable domain, with the rest obtained from reference TRBV7-2 and TRBJ2-1, is as follows: GAGVSQSPSNKVTEKGKDVELRCDPISGHTALYWYRQSLGQGLEFLIYFQGNSAPDKSGLPSDRFSAERTGGSVSTLTIQRTQQEDSAVYLCASSVDERLSNNEQFFGPGTRLTVL.

This sequence joins TRBV7-2 and TRBJ1-6; no clear D gene. Trimming left V 5 bases short and J 7 bases short, with 12 bases between. Germline values: CDR1 SGHTA, CDR2 FQGNSA. This CDR3 has 14 amino acids. CDR3 region: CASSGRSNNSPLHF. CDR3 nucleotide sequence: TGTGCCAGCAGCGGCCGGTCCAACAATTCACCCCTCCACTTT.

This chain connects TRBV2 to TRBJ1-4, with 7 positions matching TRBD1. The CDR3 contains 11 residues. CDR1 SNHLY and CDR2 FYNNEI come from the germline V gene. Germline trimming cut 7 bases from V and 16 bases from J; bases unmatched to any gene: 9. DNA of the CDR3: TGTGCCAGCACTCGGATTGGACAGGAGTTTTTT. Translating it yields CASTRIGQEFF.

The chain carries TRBV10-3 and TRBJ1-1; no definite D call. The CDR3 runs 16 residues. The V and J ends lost 5 bases and 0 bases respectively, with 16 bases between them. The germline gives CDR1 ENHRY, CDR2 SYGVKD. The CDR3 region has the DNA TGTGCCATCAGTCCCGGAATCAGTATGCTGAACACTGAAGCTTTCTTT. Residues: CAISPGISMLNTEAFF.

The chain uses TRBV11-2 and TRBJ1-1, with unresolved D. Trimming cost V 5 bases and J 11 bases, with 15 bases left between them. Germline assignment: CDR1 SGHAT and CDR2 FQNNGV. This CDR3 contains 12 residues. The DNA of the CDR3 is TGTGCCAGCAGCCCGAACGGACTTATGGCTTTCTTT. Translating it yields CASSPNGLMAFF.

This clonotype was detected a few times. The DNA for the CDR3 is TGTGCCATCGGACAGGCAATATACGAGCAGTACTTC. It is translated as CAIGQAIYEQYF. The J gene is TRBJ2-7, the V gene TRBV6-5, with 7 positions matching TRBD1. V lost 10 bases and J lost 4; bases outside the gene matches: 7. The CDR3 consists of 12 residues. Looked up from germline, CDR1 is MNHEY and CDR2 is SVGAGI.